This T cell receptor (beta chain) appears in the sequencing data of a study of naive and memory T cell subsets. The study, taken as a whole, reports: RNA-based TCR counts may shift with T cell activation and differentiation. Naive and memory repertoire findings lacked a ground truth for validation.

V lost 5 bases to trimming and J lost 8 bases, with 12 bases between them. Germline V gives CDR1 SGHAT, CDR2 FQNNGV. CDR3 length equals 12 residues. Both TRBC1 and TRBC2 were covered by a beta constant-region primer of two equimolar oligonucleotides. Four rounds of PCR amplified the ligated cDNA using nested alpha and beta constant-region primers plus SP2. The cDNA 3' end received a ligated single-stranded oligonucleotide carrying the SP2 primer and a 12-nucleotide UMI. TCRdb recomputed calls from the UMI-ligation and nested PCR reads with MiXCR, one row per CDR3 protein. This table holds approximately 31,000 distinct CDR3 sequences, about 18% found once. Regarding this clonotype: Its antigen remains unidentified.

The sample was effector memory CD4+ T cells from blood. Stated subset: effector memory, CD45RA- CD27-. The rearrangement links TRBV11-2 to TRBJ2-5; D may be TRBD1 or TRBD2 (5 bases each). The receptor's source is a human donor in good health. CDR3 in DNA: TGTGCCAGCAGCCCCTCAGGGAGAACCCAGTACTTC. It specifies CASSPSGRTQYF.